These T cell receptor beta chains were read from a single sample in a study of identifying expanded T cells in peripheral blood. Sequencing was performed with immunoSEQ multiplex PCR; in TCRdb, only in-frame clones are kept and a portion is missing. Among more than 50,000 clones listed, approximately 80% were seen once. Sequenced material: blood. Source of these receptors: a person aged 18 to 70 in good health. CDR3s include the opening cysteine and the closing phenylalanine or tryptophan. Each record gives: V gene, J gene, CDR3 protein.

V: TRBV4-1
J: TRBJ2-7
CDR3: CASSLQDSYEQYF

V: TRBV7-8
J: TRBJ1-1
CDR3: CASSLYRGGNTEAFF

V: TRBV5-1
J: TRBJ2-4
CDR3: CASSTPPGLAGDRAKNIQYF

V: TRBV4-1
J: TRBJ1-2
CDR3: CASSQGIGGYTF

V: TRBV1
J: TRBJ1-2
CDR3: CTSRASNYGYTF

V: TRBV10-2
J: TRBJ1-2
CDR3: CASSESIAHGVLGYTF

V: TRBV6-1
J: TRBJ2-1
CDR3: CASRVLAGGYNEQFF

V: TRBV11-2
J: TRBJ1-2
CDR3: CASSHSYGYTF

V: TRBV10-2
J: TRBJ2-1
CDR3: CASRLGTGANNEQFF

V: TRBV7-2
J: TRBJ2-3
CDR3: CASSSGRQGTQYF

V: TRBV5-1
J: TRBJ2-2
CDR3: CASSWTLNAGELFF

V: TRBV11-2
J: TRBJ1-2
CDR3: CASSPIERGLGGYTF

V: TRBV5-4
J: TRBJ1-1
CDR3: CASSLGGADTEAFF

V: TRBV2
J: TRBJ1-2
CDR3: CASSEARGGGSGYTF

V: TRBV15
J: TRBJ1-5
CDR3: CATSRATAPGRYSNQPQHF

V: TRBV4-3
J: TRBJ2-5
CDR3: CASSQVVRTAPNF

V: TRBV4-1
J: TRBJ1-1
CDR3: CASSQSSSGPNTEAFF

V: TRBV18
J: TRBJ1-4
CDR3: CASSPNDRVRNEKLFF

V: TRBV4-1
J: TRBJ2-3
CDR3: CASRKLLAGGPDTQYF

V: TRBV6-1
J: TRBJ2-2
CDR3: CATTSGGAGTGELFF

V: TRBV6-1
J: TRBJ2-7
CDR3: CASSEALAGVYEQYF

V: TRBV7-2
J: TRBJ2-5
CDR3: CASSSGQSGGTQYF

V: TRBV2
J: TRBJ1-3
CDR3: CASTTIGGGNTIYF

V: TRBV6-5
J: TRBJ2-3
CDR3: CASSRSTGTDTQYF

V: TRBV20-1
J: TRBJ1-4
CDR3: CSASGNEKLFF

V: TRBV6-5
J: TRBJ1-2
CDR3: CASTTRDRQYYGYTF

V: TRBV7-2
J: TRBJ2-2
CDR3: CASSLVGGGTGELFF

V: TRBV2
J: TRBJ1-5
CDR3: CASGADRYSNQPQHF

V: TRBV7-3
J: TRBJ2-3
CDR3: CASSSGGGAEDTQYF

V: TRBV11-1
J: TRBJ1-1
CDR3: CASSLAGDGGKTEAFF

V: TRBV7-9
J: TRBJ2-7
CDR3: CASSDPGSYSYEQYF

V: TRBV4-1
J: TRBJ2-3
CDR3: CASSLTSSGTDTQYF

V: TRBV5-1
J: TRBJ2-3
CDR3: CASSLGGGNGADTQYF

V: TRBV11-2
J: TRBJ2-2
CDR3: CASVLGPRGTGELFF